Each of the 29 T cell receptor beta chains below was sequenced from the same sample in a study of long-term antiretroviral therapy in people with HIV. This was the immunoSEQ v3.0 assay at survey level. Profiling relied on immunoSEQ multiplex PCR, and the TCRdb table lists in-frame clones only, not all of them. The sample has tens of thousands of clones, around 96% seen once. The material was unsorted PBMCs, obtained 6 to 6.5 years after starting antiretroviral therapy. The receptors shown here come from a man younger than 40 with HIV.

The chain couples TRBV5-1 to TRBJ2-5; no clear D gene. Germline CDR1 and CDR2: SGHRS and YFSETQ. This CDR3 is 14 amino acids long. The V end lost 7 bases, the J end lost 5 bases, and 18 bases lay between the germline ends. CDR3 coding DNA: TGCGCCAGCCGACCTCTTGGGATGAGGGAGACCCAGTACTTC. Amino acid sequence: CASRPLGMRETQYF.

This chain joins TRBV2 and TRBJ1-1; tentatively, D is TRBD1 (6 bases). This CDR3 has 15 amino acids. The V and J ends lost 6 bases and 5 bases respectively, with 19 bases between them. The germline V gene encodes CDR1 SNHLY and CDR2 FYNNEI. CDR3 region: CASREIRGEGTEAFF. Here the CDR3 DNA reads TGTGCCAGCAGGGAGATCAGGGGTGAGGGGACTGAAGCTTTCTTT. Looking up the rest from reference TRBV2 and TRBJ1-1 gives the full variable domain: EPEVTQTPSHQVTQMGQEVILRCVPISNHLYFYWYRQILGQKVEFLVSFYNNEISEKSEIFDDQFSVERPDGSNFTLKIRSTKLEDSAMYFCASREIRGEGTEAFFGQGTRLTVV.

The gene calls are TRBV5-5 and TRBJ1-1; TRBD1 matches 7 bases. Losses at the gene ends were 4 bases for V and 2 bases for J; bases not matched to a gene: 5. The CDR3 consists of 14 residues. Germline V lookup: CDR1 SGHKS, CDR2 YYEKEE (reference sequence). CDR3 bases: TGTGCCAGCAGCGGAGGGACAGTTAACACTGAAGCTTTCTTT. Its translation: CASSGGTVNTEAFF. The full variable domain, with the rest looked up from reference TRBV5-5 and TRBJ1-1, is DAGVTQSPTHLIKTRGQQVTLRCSPISGHKSVSWYQQVLGQGPQFIFQYYEKEERGRGNFPDRFSARQFPNYSSELNVNALLLGDSALYLCASSGGTVNTEAFFGQGTRLTVV.

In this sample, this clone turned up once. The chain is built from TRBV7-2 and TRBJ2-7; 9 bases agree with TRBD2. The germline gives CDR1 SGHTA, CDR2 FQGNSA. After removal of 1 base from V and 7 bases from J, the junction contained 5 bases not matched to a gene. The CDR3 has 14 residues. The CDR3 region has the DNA TGTGCCAGCAGCTTAGGGACTAGCGCCGGAGAGCAGTACTTC. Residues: CASSLGTSAGEQYF.

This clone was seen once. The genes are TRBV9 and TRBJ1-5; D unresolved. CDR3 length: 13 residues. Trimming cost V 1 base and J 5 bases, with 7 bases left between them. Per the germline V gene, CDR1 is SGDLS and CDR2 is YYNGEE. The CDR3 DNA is TGTGCCAGCAGCGTAAACACGGATCAGCCCCAGCATTTT. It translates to CASSVNTDQPQHF.

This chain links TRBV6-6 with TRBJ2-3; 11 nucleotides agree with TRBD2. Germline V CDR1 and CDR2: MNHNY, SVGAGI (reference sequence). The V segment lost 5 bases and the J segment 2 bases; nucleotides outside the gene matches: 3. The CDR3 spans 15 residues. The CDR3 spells CASSGTSGYTDTQYF. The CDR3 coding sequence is TGTGCCAGCAGTGGGACTAGCGGATACACAGATACGCAGTATTTT.

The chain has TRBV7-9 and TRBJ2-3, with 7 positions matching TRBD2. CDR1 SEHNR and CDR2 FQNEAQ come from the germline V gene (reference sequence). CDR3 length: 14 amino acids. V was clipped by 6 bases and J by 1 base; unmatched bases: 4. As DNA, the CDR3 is TGTGCCAGCAGTCTAGGACTAGGCACAGATACGCAGTATTTT. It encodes CASSLGLGTDTQYF.

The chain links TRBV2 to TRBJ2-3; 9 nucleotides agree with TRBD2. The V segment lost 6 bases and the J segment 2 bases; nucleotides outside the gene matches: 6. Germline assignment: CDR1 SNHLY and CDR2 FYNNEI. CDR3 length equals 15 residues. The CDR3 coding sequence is TGTGCCAGCAGGGTGCGGGGGGGCTACACAGATACGCAGTATTTT. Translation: CASRVRGGYTDTQYF.

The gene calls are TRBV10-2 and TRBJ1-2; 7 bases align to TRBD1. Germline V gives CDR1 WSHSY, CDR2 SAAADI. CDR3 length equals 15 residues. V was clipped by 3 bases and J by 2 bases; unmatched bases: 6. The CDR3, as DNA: TGCGCCAGCAGTGATTTTGGACAGGCCAACTATGGCTACACCTTC. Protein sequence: CASSDFGQANYGYTF.

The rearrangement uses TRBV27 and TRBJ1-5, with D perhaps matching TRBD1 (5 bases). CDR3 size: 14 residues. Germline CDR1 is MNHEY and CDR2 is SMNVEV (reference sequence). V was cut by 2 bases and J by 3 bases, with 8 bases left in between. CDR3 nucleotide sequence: TGTGCCAGCAGTTTACGGGGGAACAATCAGCCCCAGCATTTT. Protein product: CASSLRGNNQPQHF.

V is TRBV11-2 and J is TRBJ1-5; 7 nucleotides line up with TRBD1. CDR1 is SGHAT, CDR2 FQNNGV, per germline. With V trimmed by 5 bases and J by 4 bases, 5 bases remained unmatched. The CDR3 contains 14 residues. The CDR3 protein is CASSLGQPNQPQHF. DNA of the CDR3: TGTGCCAGCAGCCTGGGACAGCCAAATCAGCCCCAGCATTTT.

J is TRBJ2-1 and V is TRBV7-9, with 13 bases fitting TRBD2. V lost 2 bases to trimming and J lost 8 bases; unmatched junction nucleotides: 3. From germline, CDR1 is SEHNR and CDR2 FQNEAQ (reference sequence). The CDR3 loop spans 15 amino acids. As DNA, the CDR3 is TGTGCCAGCAGCTTAAGCGGGACTAGCGGGGATGAGCAGTTCTTC. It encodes CASSLSGTSGDEQFF.

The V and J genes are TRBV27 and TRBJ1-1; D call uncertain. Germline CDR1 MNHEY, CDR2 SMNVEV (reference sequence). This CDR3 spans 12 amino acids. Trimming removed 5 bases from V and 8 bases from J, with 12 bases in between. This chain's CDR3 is CASSPPLGEAFF. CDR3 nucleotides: TGTGCCAGCAGTCCCCCACTCGGGGAAGCTTTCTTT.

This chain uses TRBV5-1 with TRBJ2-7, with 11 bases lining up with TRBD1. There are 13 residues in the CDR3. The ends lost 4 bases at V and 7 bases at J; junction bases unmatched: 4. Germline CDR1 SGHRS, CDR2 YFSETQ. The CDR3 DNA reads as TGCGCCAGCAGCGGAGGGACAGGGGGGGAGCAGTACTTC. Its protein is CASSGGTGGEQYF.

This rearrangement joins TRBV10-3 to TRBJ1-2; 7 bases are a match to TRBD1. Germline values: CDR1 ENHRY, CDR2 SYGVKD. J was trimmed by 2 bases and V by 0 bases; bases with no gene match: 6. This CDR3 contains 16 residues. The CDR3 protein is CAISESGRGTNYGYTF. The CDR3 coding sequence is TGTGCCATCAGTGAGTCGGGCAGGGGGACCAACTATGGCTACACCTTC.

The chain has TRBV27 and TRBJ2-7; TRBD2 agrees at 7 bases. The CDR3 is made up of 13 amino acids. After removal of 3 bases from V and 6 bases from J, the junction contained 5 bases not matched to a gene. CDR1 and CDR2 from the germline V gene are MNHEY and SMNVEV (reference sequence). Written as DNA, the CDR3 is TGTGCCAGCAGTTTGTGGGGGGAGGGCGAGCAGTACTTC. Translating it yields CASSLWGEGEQYF.

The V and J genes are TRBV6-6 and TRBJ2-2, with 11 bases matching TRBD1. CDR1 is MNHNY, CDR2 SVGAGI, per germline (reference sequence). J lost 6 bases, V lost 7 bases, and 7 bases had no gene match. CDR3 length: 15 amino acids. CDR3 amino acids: CASTRTGGEAGELFF. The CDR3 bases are TGTGCCAGCACCAGGACAGGGGGCGAAGCCGGGGAGCTGTTTTTT.

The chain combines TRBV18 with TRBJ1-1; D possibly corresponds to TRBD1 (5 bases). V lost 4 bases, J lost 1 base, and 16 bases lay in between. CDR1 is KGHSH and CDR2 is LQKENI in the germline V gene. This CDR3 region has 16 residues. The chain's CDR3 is CASSQSLTDSNTEAFF. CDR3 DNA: TGTGCCAGCTCACAATCATTGACAGACTCGAACACTGAAGCTTTCTTT. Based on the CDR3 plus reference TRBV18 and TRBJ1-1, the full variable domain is NAGVMQNPRHLVRRRGQEARLRCSPMKGHSHVYWYRQLPEEGLKFMVYLQKENIIDESGMPKERFSAEFPKEGPSILRIQQVVRGDSAAYFCASSQSLTDSNTEAFFGQGTRLTVV.

CDR3 nucleotide sequence: TGTGCCAGCAGGACGATCGGGACAGGGGGCGTCGAGCAGTACTTC. Translation gives CASRTIGTGGVEQYF. The chain recombines TRBV27 with TRBJ2-7; the match to TRBD1 covers 12 bases. Trimming cost V 6 bases and J 6 bases; bases outside gene matches: 9. The CDR3 consists of 15 residues. Germline CDR1 and CDR2: MNHEY and SMNVEV (reference sequence).

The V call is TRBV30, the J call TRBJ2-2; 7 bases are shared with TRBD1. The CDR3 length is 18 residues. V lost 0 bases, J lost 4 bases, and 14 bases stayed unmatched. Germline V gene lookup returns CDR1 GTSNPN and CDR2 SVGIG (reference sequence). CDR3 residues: CAWSVNGLGQGVTGELFF. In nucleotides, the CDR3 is TGTGCCTGGAGTGTAAACGGGTTGGGGCAGGGGGTCACCGGGGAGCTGTTTTTT. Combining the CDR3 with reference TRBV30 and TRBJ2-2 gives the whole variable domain SQTIHQWPATLVQPVGSPLSLECTVEGTSNPNLYWYRQAAGRGLQLLFYSVGIGQISSEVPQNLSASRPQDRQFILSSKKLLLSDSGFYLCAWSVNGLGQGVTGELFFGEGSRLTVL.

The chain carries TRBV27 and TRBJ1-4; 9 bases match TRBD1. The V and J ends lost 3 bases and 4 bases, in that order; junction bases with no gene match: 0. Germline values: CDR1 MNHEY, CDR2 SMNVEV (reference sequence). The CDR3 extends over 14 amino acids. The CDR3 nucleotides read TGTGCCAGCAGTTTGACAGGGGGTAATGAAAAACTGTTTTTT. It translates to CASSLTGGNEKLFF.

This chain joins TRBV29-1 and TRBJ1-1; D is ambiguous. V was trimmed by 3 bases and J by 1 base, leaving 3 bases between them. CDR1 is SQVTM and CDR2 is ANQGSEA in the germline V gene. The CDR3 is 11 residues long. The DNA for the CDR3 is TGCAGCGTTGAGCGGAACACTGAAGCTTTCTTT. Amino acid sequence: CSVERNTEAFF.

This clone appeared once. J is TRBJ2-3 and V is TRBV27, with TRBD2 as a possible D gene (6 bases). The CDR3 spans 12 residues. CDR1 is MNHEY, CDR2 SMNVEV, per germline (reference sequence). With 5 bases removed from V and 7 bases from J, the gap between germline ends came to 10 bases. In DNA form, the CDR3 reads TGTGCCAGCAGTGCGGCGGGGAATACGCAGTATTTT. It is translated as CASSAAGNTQYF.

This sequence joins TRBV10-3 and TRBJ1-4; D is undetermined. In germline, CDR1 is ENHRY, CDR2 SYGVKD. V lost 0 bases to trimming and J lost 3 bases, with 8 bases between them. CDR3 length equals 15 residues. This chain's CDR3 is CAISESRRANEKLFF. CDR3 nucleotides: TGTGCCATCAGTGAGTCGAGGAGGGCTAATGAAAAACTGTTTTTT.

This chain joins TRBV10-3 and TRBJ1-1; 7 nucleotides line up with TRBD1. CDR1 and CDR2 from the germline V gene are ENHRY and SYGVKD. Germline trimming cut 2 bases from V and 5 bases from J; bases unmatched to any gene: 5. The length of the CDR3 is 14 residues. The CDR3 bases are TGTGCCATCAGTGAGGGCAGGGGGGGAACTGAAGCTTTCTTT. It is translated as CAISEGRGGTEAFF.

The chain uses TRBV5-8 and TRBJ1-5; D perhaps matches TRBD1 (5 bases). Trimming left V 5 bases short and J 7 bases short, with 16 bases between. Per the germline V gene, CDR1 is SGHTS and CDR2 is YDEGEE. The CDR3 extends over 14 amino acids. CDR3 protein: CASSGDRWGQPQHF. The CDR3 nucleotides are TGTGCCAGCAGTGGGGACCGCTGGGGACAGCCCCAGCATTTT.

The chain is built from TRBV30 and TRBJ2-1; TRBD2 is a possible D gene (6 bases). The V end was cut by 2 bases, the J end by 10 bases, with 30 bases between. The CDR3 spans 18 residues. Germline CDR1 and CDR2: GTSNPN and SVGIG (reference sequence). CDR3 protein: CAWSPQTPTRTLPREQFF. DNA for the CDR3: TGTGCCTGGAGTCCCCAAACCCCGACTAGAACCTTACCCCGGGAGCAGTTCTTC.

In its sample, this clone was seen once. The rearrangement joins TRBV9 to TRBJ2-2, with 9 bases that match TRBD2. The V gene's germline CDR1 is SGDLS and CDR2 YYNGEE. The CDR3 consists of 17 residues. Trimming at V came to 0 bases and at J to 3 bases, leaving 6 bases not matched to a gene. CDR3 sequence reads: CASSVVAGVGHTGELFF. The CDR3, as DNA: TGTGCCAGCAGCGTAGTAGCGGGAGTGGGTCACACCGGGGAGCTGTTTTTT.

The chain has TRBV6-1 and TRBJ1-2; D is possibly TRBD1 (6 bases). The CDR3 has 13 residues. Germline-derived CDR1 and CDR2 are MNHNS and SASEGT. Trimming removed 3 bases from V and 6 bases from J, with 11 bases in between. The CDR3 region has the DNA TGTGCCAGCAGTGATGGGACACCAGATGGCTACACCTTC. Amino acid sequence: CASSDGTPDGYTF.